A single sample gave rise to the 18 T cell receptor beta chains below, sequenced in a study of CD8 T cells in Susac syndrome. An amount of RNA that ranged from about 0.45 to 1 ug was reverse transcribed with random hexamers. TCRdb itself ran the immunoSEQ multiplex PCR reads through MiXCR, one entry per CDR3 protein. The sample gives more than 150,000 distinct CDR3 sequences, around 94% of which show up once; over 0.12% is in the top ten. The sequencing input was CD4+ T cells from PBMCs. These receptors all stem from a human donor in good health.

The rearrangement joins TRBV7-2 to TRBJ1-2; D might be TRBD1 (5 bases). Trimming removed 4 bases at V and 4 bases at J, with 10 bases between. CDR3 size: 13 residues. CDR1 SGHTA and CDR2 FQGNSA come from the germline V gene. CDR3 residues: CASSSDSTYGYTF. CDR3 nucleotides: TGTGCCAGCAGCTCCGACAGTACCTATGGCTACACCTTC.

The rearrangement links TRBV7-2 to TRBJ2-3, with TRBD2 as a possible D gene (5 bases). The CDR3 is made up of 15 amino acids. The V end was cut by 1 base, the J end by 5 bases, with 13 bases between. From germline, CDR1 is SGHTA and CDR2 FQGNSA. The CDR3 DNA is TGTGCCAGCAGCTTAGTCTCGAGGACTGGAGATACGCAGTATTTT. This translates into CASSLVSRTGDTQYF.

V gene TRBV19 combines with J gene TRBJ1-6; perhaps TRBD1 as D (5 bases). V dropped 6 bases and J dropped 5 bases, with 14 bases sitting between them. The germline gives CDR1 LNHDA, CDR2 SQIVND (reference sequence). The CDR3 loop spans 15 amino acids. The CDR3 sequence: CASRHQGTNNSPLHF. The CDR3 bases are TGTGCCAGTAGACACCAGGGTACCAATAATTCACCCCTCCACTTT.

The V and J genes are TRBV19 and TRBJ1-2; D not certain. The CDR3 is made up of 12 amino acids. Trimming stripped 7 bases from V and 4 bases from J, with 10 bases between. In germline, CDR1 is LNHDA, CDR2 SQIVND (reference sequence). The CDR3 bases are TGTGCCAGTACCCTCGGGATCTATGGCTACACCTTC. Translation: CASTLGIYGYTF.

CDR3 DNA sequence: TGTGCCAGCAGTGTTGGCATCTATGGCTACACCTTC. Translated, it gives CASSVGIYGYTF. This chain connects TRBV25-1 to TRBJ1-2; D gene ambiguous. Germline CDR1 reads MGHDK; CDR2 reads SYGVNS. V lost 4 bases to trimming and J lost 4 bases, with 7 bases between them. The CDR3 consists of 12 residues.

V is TRBV3-1 and J is TRBJ1-4; no clear D. Trimming pared 1 base from V and 6 bases from J, leaving 3 bases between. From germline, CDR1 is LGHDT and CDR2 YNNKEL (reference sequence). The CDR3 totals 12 residues. This CDR3 is CASSQGYEKLFF. The CDR3 DNA is TGTGCCAGCAGCCAAGGGTATGAAAAACTGTTTTTT.

This clonotype was found once. This chain joins TRBV3-1 and TRBJ2-7; D not resolved. V was clipped by 1 base and J by 7 bases, with 5 bases between them. Germline loops: CDR1 LGHDT, CDR2 YNNKEL (reference sequence). This CDR3 is 11 amino acids long. The CDR3 nucleotides read TGTGCCAGCAGCCAAGGACGGGAGCAGTACTTC. It translates to CASSQGREQYF.

The gene calls are TRBV20-1 and TRBJ2-7; D is ambiguous. Germline loops: CDR1 DFQATT, CDR2 SNEGSKA (reference sequence). The ends were cut back, 0 bases at V and 4 bases at J, with 19 bases in the middle. This CDR3 is 16 amino acids long. Here the CDR3 DNA reads TGCAGTGCTAGAGAGGAATTTGGTGTCACTACATACGAGCAGTACTTC. It encodes CSAREEFGVTTYEQYF.

The rearrangement links TRBV9 to TRBJ2-1; TRBD1 might be the D (5 bases). The CDR3 is 15 residues long. CDR1 is SGDLS and CDR2 is YYNGEE in the germline V gene. The V gene lost 0 bases and the J gene lost 10 bases, with 17 bases spanning the gap. The CDR3 sequence is CASSVGRGSLGEQFF. The CDR3, as DNA: TGTGCCAGCAGCGTAGGTAGGGGATCTCTAGGAGAGCAGTTCTTC.

Concerning this clonotype itself: The junction differs from germline at one of its ends, possibly a read error. The chain combines TRBV7-6 with TRBJ2-3, with 7 bases matching TRBD1. The germline V gene encodes CDR1 SGHVS and CDR2 FNYEAQ. CDR3 size: 15 residues. The DNA for the CDR3 is TGTGCTAGCAGCTTCGGACAGGCTTACACAGATACGCAGTATTTT. This sequence encodes CASSFGQAYTDTQYF.

This clonotype is a singleton in its sample. The chain carries TRBV6-1 and TRBJ1-5; 8 positions match TRBD1. The junction had 12 bases not matched to a gene; V was cut back by 4 bases and J by 4 bases. The length of the CDR3 is 17 residues. Germline values: CDR1 MNHNS, CDR2 SASEGT. CDR3 coding DNA: TGTGCCAGCAGTGGAGGACAGGGCCCCACGTCAAATCAGCCCCAGCATTTT. It specifies CASSGGQGPTSNQPQHF.

This clonotype was seen only once. The chain is built from TRBV4-3 and TRBJ2-1, with 7 bases fitting TRBD2. J lost 8 bases, V lost 3 bases, and 10 bases had no gene match. This CDR3 contains 15 residues. The V gene's germline CDR1 is LGHNA and CDR2 YSLEER. The CDR3 loop reads CASSQPGLIQYEQFF. The CDR3, as DNA: TGCGCCAGCAGCCAGCCGGGACTAATACAATATGAGCAGTTCTTC.

The V gene is TRBV7-9, the J gene TRBJ2-5; D remains unclear. V was pared by 3 bases and J by 9 bases, with 8 bases between. The CDR3 runs to 11 residues. The germline gives CDR1 SEHNR, CDR2 FQNEAQ (reference sequence). The CDR3: CASSLEQPQYF. In nucleotides, the CDR3 is TGTGCCAGCAGCTTGGAGCAGCCCCAGTACTTC.

This sequence joins TRBV29-1 and TRBJ2-1; D is unresolved. This CDR3 is 12 amino acids long. V was trimmed by 4 bases and J by 5 bases, leaving 9 bases between them. CDR1 is SQVTM, CDR2 ANQGSEA, per germline. As DNA, the CDR3 is TGCAGCGTTGGTCGGGCTAACAATGAGCAGTTCTTC. As protein: CSVGRANNEQFF.

The V call is TRBV19, the J call TRBJ2-3; TRBD2 agrees at 12 bases. The ends lost 3 bases at V and 3 bases at J; junction bases unmatched: 7. Germline values: CDR1 LNHDA, CDR2 SQIVND (reference sequence). The CDR3 has 17 amino acids. CDR3 sequence reads: CASSMGALAGGTDTQYF. Written as DNA, the CDR3 is TGTGCCAGTAGTATGGGGGCCCTAGCGGGAGGGACAGATACGCAGTATTTT. Using reference TRBV19 and TRBJ2-3 for the parts outside the CDR3, the full variable domain is DGGITQSPKYLFRKEGQNVTLSCEQNLNHDAMYWYRQDPGQGLRLIYYSQIVNDFQKGDIAEGYSVSREKKESFPLTVTSAQKNPTAFYLCASSMGALAGGTDTQYFGPGTRLTVL.

The V gene is TRBV20-1, the J gene TRBJ2-3, with D unresolved. This CDR3 region has 13 residues. The germline gives CDR1 DFQATT, CDR2 SNEGSKA (reference sequence). Deletions cut 1 base from V and 4 bases from J, with 9 bases between. The CDR3 region is CSARVKAADTQYF. Here the CDR3 DNA reads TGCAGTGCTAGAGTTAAGGCAGCAGATACGCAGTATTTT.

The chain is built from TRBV18 and TRBJ2-7, with 11 bases fitting TRBD1. The junction had 9 bases not matched to a gene; V was cut back by 6 bases and J by 2 bases. CDR1 is KGHSH and CDR2 is LQKENI in the germline V gene. This CDR3 spans 16 amino acids. Here the CDR3 reads CASSTSGTGGTYEQYF. The CDR3 bases are TGTGCCAGCTCTACCTCGGGGACAGGGGGAACCTACGAGCAGTACTTC.

This chain connects TRBV30 to TRBJ2-3; D may be TRBD1 (5 bases). The CDR3 has 17 amino acids. CDR1 is GTSNPN and CDR2 is SVGIG in the germline V gene (reference sequence). Trimming stripped 4 bases from V and 2 bases from J, with 22 bases between. CDR3 in amino acids: CAWTSPRGNRNTDTQYF. For the CDR3, the DNA is TGTGCCTGGACCTCACCAAGGGGCAACAGGAACACAGATACGCAGTATTTT.